Listed below are T cell receptor beta chains from one sample, sequenced in a study of T cell repertoires in cytomegalovirus infection. TCRdb re-derived calls from the reads in MiXCR, one entry per CDR3 protein. The sample includes around 550,000 distinct CDR3 sequences, about 26% seen only once; the top ten take under 15%. Sequencing was performed on PBMCs. The receptors originated from a human donor in good health (CMV status not recorded). Some clones in this sample may be carry-over from other donors' samples. CDR3s include the opening cysteine and the closing phenylalanine or tryptophan. The D gene is left open where the match is weak. Clone sizes are given selectively: once, few, many, or a class where the clone is expanded.

cdr3_aa: CASSSLGGTGYEQYF
cdr3_nt: TGTGCCAGCAGCTCCCTCGGGGGAACTGGCTACGAGCAGTACTTC
cdr3_length: 15
d_call: .
clone_size: many
v_call: TRBV7-8
j_call: TRBJ2-7

cdr3_aa: CASSLTGGGQETQYF
cdr3_nt: TGTGCCAGCAGTTTAACCGGAGGGGGCCAAGAGACCCAGTACTTC
cdr3_length: 15
d_call: .
clone_size: few
v_call: TRBV12-3/TRBV12-4
j_call: TRBJ2-5

cdr3_aa: CASSLAGLNEQFF
cdr3_nt: TGTGCCAGCAGCTTGGCCGGGCTGAATGAGCAGTTCTTC
cdr3_length: 13
d_call: .
clone_size: many
v_call: TRBV7-2
j_call: TRBJ2-1

cdr3_aa: CASSLVRAGVEQFF
cdr3_nt: TGTGCCAGCAGCTTAGTTCGAGCGGGAGTTGAGCAGTTCTTC
cdr3_length: 14
d_call: TRBD2
clone_size: many
v_call: TRBV7-8
j_call: TRBJ2-1

cdr3_aa: CASSQGYYRFEQFF
cdr3_nt: TGTGCCAGCAGCCAAGGGTACTATCGTTTTGAGCAGTTCTTC
cdr3_length: 14
d_call: .
clone_size: few
v_call: TRBV14
j_call: TRBJ2-1

cdr3_aa: CASSYQGRGTEAFF
cdr3_nt: TGTGCCAGCAGTTATCAGGGAAGGGGAACTGAAGCTTTCTTT
cdr3_length: 14
d_call: .
clone_size: .
v_call: TRBV6-5
j_call: TRBJ1-1

cdr3_aa: CASSVTSGVGKQFF
cdr3_nt: TGTGCCAGTAGTGTTACTAGCGGGGTTGGAAAGCAGTTCTTC
cdr3_length: 14
d_call: TRBD2
clone_size: .
v_call: TRBV19
j_call: TRBJ2-1

cdr3_aa: CSADYPGQGMKTQYF
cdr3_nt: TGCAGTGCTGACTACCCGGGACAGGGTATGAAGACCCAGTACTTC
cdr3_length: 15
d_call: TRBD1
clone_size: .
v_call: TRBV20-1
j_call: TRBJ2-5

cdr3_aa: CASSRADRGHTEAFF
cdr3_nt: TGTGCCAGCAGTAGAGCCGACAGGGGGCATACTGAAGCTTTCTTT
cdr3_length: 15
d_call: TRBD1
clone_size: .
v_call: TRBV5-4
j_call: TRBJ1-1

cdr3_aa: CASSLNLNEQFF
cdr3_nt: TGTGCCAGCAGCCTAAACCTGAATGAGCAGTTCTTC
cdr3_length: 12
d_call: .
clone_size: .
v_call: TRBV12-3/TRBV12-4
j_call: TRBJ2-1

cdr3_aa: CASSYLPSTGSEDTEAFF
cdr3_nt: TGTGCCAGCAGTTACTTACCGAGCACCGGGAGCGAGGACACTGAAGCTTTCTTT
cdr3_length: 18
d_call: .
clone_size: few
v_call: TRBV6-2/TRBV6-3
j_call: TRBJ1-1

cdr3_aa: CASSSDGTYNEQFF
cdr3_nt: TGTGCCAGCAGTTCGGATGGGACCTACAATGAGCAGTTCTTC
cdr3_length: 14
d_call: .
clone_size: few
v_call: TRBV27
j_call: TRBJ2-1

cdr3_aa: CSAKLFLRSGALDEQFF
cdr3_nt: TGCAGTGCTAAGCTGTTTCTACGGTCGGGAGCTCTCGATGAGCAGTTCTTC
cdr3_length: 17
d_call: .
clone_size: .
v_call: TRBV20-1
j_call: TRBJ2-1

cdr3_aa: CATSRARTGGVQPQHF
cdr3_nt: TGTGCCACCAGCAGAGCCAGGACAGGGGGCGTTCAGCCCCAGCATTTT
cdr3_length: 16
d_call: TRBD1
clone_size: .
v_call: TRBV15
j_call: TRBJ1-5

cdr3_aa: CASRRQGVGNQPQHF
cdr3_nt: TGTGCCAGCAGACGACAGGGCGTGGGGAATCAGCCCCAGCATTTT
cdr3_length: 15
d_call: TRBD1
clone_size: many
v_call: TRBV6-2/TRBV6-3
j_call: TRBJ1-5

cdr3_aa: CATSKTTSGQETQYF
cdr3_nt: TGTGCCACCAGCAAAACGACTAGCGGCCAAGAGACCCAGTACTTC
cdr3_length: 15
d_call: TRBD2
clone_size: .
v_call: TRBV15
j_call: TRBJ2-5

cdr3_aa: CASSYGSTGGQETQYF
cdr3_nt: TGTGCCAGCAGTTACGGGAGTACAGGGGGCCAAGAGACCCAGTACTTC
cdr3_length: 16
d_call: TRBD1
clone_size: once
v_call: TRBV6-6
j_call: TRBJ2-5

cdr3_aa: CASSLGRRQNTGELFF
cdr3_nt: TGTGCCAGCAGCTTAGGAAGGAGACAAAACACCGGGGAGCTGTTTTTT
cdr3_length: 16
d_call: .
clone_size: once
v_call: TRBV7-6
j_call: TRBJ2-2

cdr3_aa: CASSLNVQPQHF
cdr3_nt: TGTGCCAGCAGTTTAAACGTCCAGCCCCAGCATTTT
cdr3_length: 12
d_call: .
clone_size: few
v_call: TRBV12-3/TRBV12-4
j_call: TRBJ1-5

cdr3_aa: CASSLGNSGSYEQYF
cdr3_nt: TGTGCCAGCAGCTTAGGCAATAGCGGGAGTTACGAGCAGTACTTC
cdr3_length: 15
d_call: TRBD2
clone_size: few
v_call: TRBV11-2
j_call: TRBJ2-7

cdr3_aa: CASSTEGGNEKLFF
cdr3_nt: TGTGCCAGCAGTACAGAGGGGGGCAATGAAAAACTGTTTTTT
cdr3_length: 14
d_call: .
clone_size: few
v_call: TRBV28
j_call: TRBJ1-4

cdr3_aa: CASSFTSGSTGELFF
cdr3_nt: TGTGCCAGCAGCTTCACTAGCGGGTCTACCGGGGAGCTGTTTTTT
cdr3_length: 15
d_call: TRBD2
clone_size: .
v_call: TRBV7-8
j_call: TRBJ2-2

cdr3_aa: CASATGVVTEAFF
cdr3_nt: TGTGCCAGCGCTACAGGGGTTGTAACTGAAGCTTTCTTT
cdr3_length: 13
d_call: TRBD1
clone_size: few
v_call: TRBV18
j_call: TRBJ1-1

cdr3_aa: CAISEGIQPQHF
cdr3_nt: TGTGCCATCAGTGAGGGAATTCAGCCCCAGCATTTT
cdr3_length: 12
d_call: .
clone_size: .
v_call: TRBV10-3
j_call: TRBJ1-5

cdr3_aa: CASSQEGRFYTDTQYF
cdr3_nt: TGCGCCAGCAGCCAAGAAGGCCGTTTTTACACAGATACGCAGTATTTT
cdr3_length: 16
d_call: .
clone_size: .
v_call: TRBV4-1
j_call: TRBJ2-3

cdr3_aa: CASSQEARRDGYTF
cdr3_nt: TGCGCCAGCAGCCAAGAGGCCAGGAGGGATGGCTACACCTTC
cdr3_length: 14
d_call: .
clone_size: few
v_call: TRBV4-1
j_call: TRBJ1-2

cdr3_aa: CASSLTRTSGSSEQFF
cdr3_nt: TGCGCCAGCAGCCTCACTAGGACTAGCGGGAGTAGCGAGCAGTTCTTC
cdr3_length: 16
d_call: TRBD2
clone_size: few
v_call: TRBV4-1
j_call: TRBJ2-1

cdr3_aa: CASRQGYEQYF
cdr3_nt: TGTGCCAGTAGACAGGGCTACGAGCAGTACTTC
cdr3_length: 11
d_call: .
clone_size: few
v_call: TRBV19
j_call: TRBJ2-7

cdr3_aa: CASGWDGGTDTQYF
cdr3_nt: TGTGCCAGCGGATGGGACGGTGGCACAGATACGCAGTATTTT
cdr3_length: 14
d_call: .
clone_size: many
v_call: TRBV7-2
j_call: TRBJ2-3

cdr3_aa: CASSSSLDRDYNEQFF
cdr3_nt: TGTGCCAGCAGCTCCTCGTTGGACAGGGACTACAATGAGCAGTTCTTC
cdr3_length: 16
d_call: TRBD1
clone_size: .
v_call: TRBV7-4
j_call: TRBJ2-1

cdr3_aa: CASGLGLAGRETQYF
cdr3_nt: TGTGCTAGTGGTTTGGGACTAGCGGGACGGGAGACCCAGTACTTC
cdr3_length: 15
d_call: TRBD2
clone_size: few
v_call: TRBV12-5
j_call: TRBJ2-5

cdr3_aa: CASSLGLRGGVANEKLFF
cdr3_nt: TGTGCCAGCAGCTTAGGGCTCAGGGGAGGAGTTGCTAATGAAAAACTGTTTTTT
cdr3_length: 18
d_call: .
clone_size: few
v_call: TRBV7-8
j_call: TRBJ1-4

cdr3_aa: CASSFNRGPVSGNTIYF
cdr3_nt: TGTGCCAGCAGCTTCAATCGGGGCCCGGTCTCTGGAAACACCATATATTTT
cdr3_length: 17
d_call: .
clone_size: many
v_call: TRBV7-6
j_call: TRBJ1-3

cdr3_aa: CASSRTSGRRGEQFF
cdr3_nt: TGTGCCAGCAGTAGGACCAGCGGGAGACGCGGTGAGCAGTTCTTC
cdr3_length: 15
d_call: TRBD2
clone_size: few
v_call: TRBV12-3/TRBV12-4
j_call: TRBJ2-1

cdr3_aa: CASSYSLSSLETQYF
cdr3_nt: TGTGCCAGCAGTTACTCGTTGTCTAGCCTAGAGACCCAGTACTTC
cdr3_length: 15
d_call: .
clone_size: few
v_call: TRBV6-5
j_call: TRBJ2-5

cdr3_aa: CASSLYTQGSQYF
cdr3_nt: TGTGCCAGCAGCTTATATACACAGGGGAGTCAGTACTTC
cdr3_length: 13
d_call: TRBD1
clone_size: few
v_call: TRBV7-9
j_call: TRBJ2-7

cdr3_aa: CASSLGVEQYF
cdr3_nt: TGTGCCAGCAGCTTAGGCGTAGAGCAGTACTTC
cdr3_length: 11
d_call: .
clone_size: many
v_call: TRBV7-9
j_call: TRBJ2-7

cdr3_aa: CASSFGQIAGPQHF
cdr3_nt: TGTGCCAGCAGTTTTGGACAGATCGCCGGGCCCCAGCATTTT
cdr3_length: 14
d_call: .
clone_size: .
v_call: TRBV12-3/TRBV12-4
j_call: TRBJ1-5

cdr3_aa: CASSYITLGGTEAFF
cdr3_nt: TGTGCCAGCAGTTACATCACTCTAGGGGGAACTGAAGCTTTCTTT
cdr3_length: 15
d_call: .
clone_size: few
v_call: TRBV6-5
j_call: TRBJ1-1

cdr3_aa: CASTTGGANVLTF
cdr3_nt: TGTGCCAGCACCACAGGAGGGGCCAACGTCCTGACTTTC
cdr3_length: 13
d_call: .
clone_size: .
v_call: TRBV6-2/TRBV6-3
j_call: TRBJ2-6

cdr3_aa: CASSQEGTEGNTIYF
cdr3_nt: TGTGCCAGCAGCCAAGAGGGGACGGAGGGAAACACCATATATTTT
cdr3_length: 15
d_call: .
clone_size: .
v_call: TRBV4-2
j_call: TRBJ1-3

cdr3_aa: CASSQLAGGKNIQYF
cdr3_nt: TGCGCCAGCAGCCAACTAGCGGGAGGGAAAAACATTCAGTACTTC
cdr3_length: 15
d_call: TRBD2
clone_size: few
v_call: TRBV4-3
j_call: TRBJ2-4

cdr3_aa: CASSLSQGRGETQYF
cdr3_nt: TGTGCCAGCAGCTTAAGCCAGGGACGTGGCGAGACCCAGTACTTC
cdr3_length: 15
d_call: .
clone_size: once
v_call: TRBV7-3
j_call: TRBJ2-5

cdr3_aa: CASSLGVGTNEQFF
cdr3_nt: TGCGCCAGCAGCTTGGGAGTAGGGACCAATGAGCAGTTCTTC
cdr3_length: 14
d_call: .
clone_size: .
v_call: TRBV5-1
j_call: TRBJ2-1

cdr3_aa: CSASAGGSGANVLTF
cdr3_nt: TGCAGTGCTAGTGCGGGGGGGTCTGGGGCCAACGTCCTGACTTTC
cdr3_length: 15
d_call: TRBD2
clone_size: .
v_call: TRBV20-1
j_call: TRBJ2-6

cdr3_aa: CASSYGGRRGETQYF
cdr3_nt: TGTGCCAGCAGTTACGGGGGGCGGCGAGGAGAGACCCAGTACTTC
cdr3_length: 15
d_call: .
clone_size: .
v_call: TRBV6-2/TRBV6-3
j_call: TRBJ2-5

cdr3_aa: CASSIDWNSPLHF
cdr3_nt: TGTGCCAGTAGTATAGATTGGAATTCACCCCTCCACTTT
cdr3_length: 13
d_call: .
clone_size: once
v_call: TRBV19
j_call: TRBJ1-6

cdr3_aa: CSALKTSGSTDTQYF
cdr3_nt: TGCAGTGCCCTTAAGACTAGCGGAAGCACAGATACGCAGTATTTT
cdr3_length: 15
d_call: TRBD2
clone_size: .
v_call: TRBV20-1
j_call: TRBJ2-3

cdr3_aa: CASSRGVAGELFF
cdr3_nt: TGTGCCAGCAGTCGTGGGGTCGCCGGGGAGCTGTTTTTT
cdr3_length: 13
d_call: .
clone_size: few
v_call: TRBV28
j_call: TRBJ2-2

cdr3_aa: CASSLGFESPLHF
cdr3_nt: TGTGCCAGCAGCTTAGGCTTCGAATCACCCCTCCACTTT
cdr3_length: 13
d_call: .
clone_size: many
v_call: TRBV7-2
j_call: TRBJ1-6

cdr3_aa: CASSIDPQRGYNEQFF
cdr3_nt: TGTGCCAGTAGTATAGACCCCCAAAGGGGCTACAATGAGCAGTTCTTC
cdr3_length: 16
d_call: .
clone_size: few
v_call: TRBV19
j_call: TRBJ2-1

cdr3_aa: CASSYLILAEAFF
cdr3_nt: TGTGCCAGCAGTTACCTCATCTTGGCTGAAGCTTTCTTT
cdr3_length: 13
d_call: .
clone_size: .
v_call: TRBV6-2/TRBV6-3
j_call: TRBJ1-1

cdr3_aa: CAWKGPGVSNQPQHF
cdr3_nt: TGTGCCTGGAAGGGGCCCGGGGTAAGCAATCAGCCCCAGCATTTT
cdr3_length: 15
d_call: .
clone_size: few
v_call: TRBV30
j_call: TRBJ1-5